This entry concerns a single T cell receptor beta chain. The record originates from a study of blood T cell repertoires in COVID-19. Study summary: Sites in the United States, Italy and Spain provided acute and convalescent COVID-19 samples.

Study processing details: Estimated nucleated cell counts came from reference gene primer amplification. The protocol was immunoSEQ multiplex PCR, while the TCRdb copy is restricted to in-frame clones and leaves out a portion. The V and J calls and the clone size are those of that table, but D and trimming were determined from the DNA. The profile covers about 140,000 clones, with roughly 84% appearing a single time and less than 9% taken by the ten largest. Germline CDR1 reads LGHDT; CDR2 reads YNNKEL (reference sequence). V lost 6 bases to trimming and J lost 1 base, with 5 bases between them. This CDR3 spans 12 amino acids.

The clonotype originates from a man in his thirties or forties with COVID-19, enrolled during active disease. Sequences were obtained from peripheral blood. This chain joins TRBV3-1 (or the pseudogene TRBV3-2) and TRBJ2-3; D is ambiguous. CDR3 sequence: CASSPGTDTQYF. Here the CDR3 DNA reads TGTGCCAGCAGTCCAGGCACAGATACGCAGTATTTT.